Shown below are 11 T cell receptor beta chains from a single sample sequenced in a study of blood T cell repertoires in COVID-19. Profiling relied on immunoSEQ multiplex PCR, and the TCRdb table lists in-frame clones only, not all of them. Among roughly 15,000 clones listed, approximately 85% were seen once. The material sequenced was peripheral blood. The receptors stem from a man in his sixties or seventies in a cohort sampled during active COVID-19.

The J gene is TRBJ2-3, the V gene TRBV27, with 9 bases aligning to TRBD2. V trimming: 2 bases; J trimming: 8 bases; junction bases outside the gene matches: 5. The CDR3 has 14 amino acids. Germline CDR1 is MNHEY and CDR2 is SMNVEV (reference sequence). Here the CDR3 reads CASSLRGLAGTQYF. The DNA for the CDR3 is TGTGCCAGCAGTTTACGGGGACTAGCTGGTACGCAGTATTTT.

Here the CDR3 DNA reads TGTGCCTCGCCGGGACAGGGGGCGAGGAACACTGAAGCTTTCTTT. Translated, it gives CASPGQGARNTEAFF. The rearrangement links TRBV30 to TRBJ1-1; 12 bases align to TRBD1. Germline V gene sequence: CDR1 GTSNPN, CDR2 SVGIG (reference sequence). The V and J ends lost 7 bases and 1 base, in that order; junction bases with no gene match: 7. The CDR3 contains 15 residues.

The chain has TRBV11-2 and TRBJ2-3; D possibly corresponds to TRBD2 (6 bases). This CDR3 spans 15 amino acids. V dropped 6 bases and J dropped 3 bases, with 16 bases sitting between them. Germline CDR1 reads SGHAT; CDR2 reads FQNNGV. This chain's CDR3 is CASRQPSEGTDTQYF. CDR3 nucleotides: TGTGCCAGCAGACAACCTAGCGAGGGGACAGATACGCAGTATTTT.

In DNA, the CDR3 is TGTGCCAGCAGCTCACTCGGTGGTTACGGCACAGATACGCAGTATTTT. Amino acid sequence: CASSSLGGYGTDTQYF. The V gene is TRBV7-6, the J gene TRBJ2-3; no definite D call. The germline gives CDR1 SGHVS, CDR2 FNYEAQ. V shed 4 bases and J shed 1 base, with 15 bases lying between them. The length of the CDR3 is 16 residues.

The V and J genes are TRBV5-6 and TRBJ1-5; TRBD1 matches 8 bases. The V gene's germline CDR1 is SGHDT and CDR2 YYEEEE. This CDR3 has 17 residues. Trimming removed 1 base from V and 0 bases from J; junction bases left unmatched: 6. The CDR3 DNA sequence: TGTGCCAGCAGCTTGTCAGGGGGCAGCGGTAGCAATCAGCCCCAGCATTTT. Amino acid sequence: CASSLSGGSGSNQPQHF. Using reference TRBV5-6 and TRBJ1-5 for the parts outside the CDR3, the full variable domain is DAGVTQSPTHLIKTRGQQVTLRCSPKSGHDTVSWYQQALGQGPQFIFQYYEEEERQRGNFPDRFSGHQFPNYSSELNVNALLLGDSALYLCASSLSGGSGSNQPQHFGDGTRLSIL.

This chain uses TRBV2 with TRBJ2-1, with 12 bases fitting TRBD2. Losses at the gene ends were 4 bases for V and 0 bases for J; bases not matched to a gene: 7. The CDR3 loop spans 18 amino acids. Per germline, CDR1 SNHLY and CDR2 FYNNEI. CDR3 sequence reads: CASSGRTSGVSSYNEQFF. In nucleotides, the CDR3 is TGTGCCAGCAGTGGTAGGACTAGCGGGGTTAGCTCCTACAATGAGCAGTTCTTC.

This clone is labeled medium-sized. J is TRBJ2-1 and V is TRBV7-8; 12 bases line up with TRBD2. Unmatched junction bases numbered 12, after V lost 5 bases and J lost 7 bases. CDR3 length equals 17 residues. The germline V gene has CDR1 SGHVS and CDR2 FQNEAQ. In nucleotides, the CDR3 is TGTGCCAGCAGCCGTCTAGCGGGAGGGCCCTCGGGGAATGAGCAGTTCTTC. It translates to CASSRLAGGPSGNEQFF.

The V and J genes are TRBV7-2 and TRBJ2-3; the D gene is possibly TRBD2 (6 bases). Germline CDR1 is SGHTA and CDR2 is FQGNSA. The V gene lost 6 bases and the J gene lost 6 bases, with 16 bases spanning the gap. This CDR3 spans 14 amino acids. The CDR3 spells CASSLAGPGDTQYF. CDR3 nucleotides: TGTGCCAGCAGTCTTGCGGGACCCGGGGATACGCAGTATTTT.

The chain recombines TRBV11-2 with TRBJ2-7; D possibly corresponds to TRBD2 (5 bases). Trimming cost V 5 bases and J 0 bases, with 14 bases left between them. Germline V CDR1 and CDR2: SGHAT, FQNNGV. The CDR3 runs 15 residues. This CDR3 reads CASSQNRGSSYEQYF. In DNA form, the CDR3 reads TGTGCCAGCAGCCAAAACCGAGGGAGCTCCTACGAGCAGTACTTC.

The chain recombines TRBV28 with TRBJ2-7; 8 positions agree with TRBD1. With V trimmed by 7 bases and J by 3 bases, 8 bases remained unmatched. The CDR3 length is 14 residues. Germline CDR1 MDHEN, CDR2 SYDVKM. The CDR3 DNA is TGTGCCAGCAAACCAGGGGGCTCCAGCTACGAGCAGTACTTC. Protein: CASKPGGSSYEQYF.

This rearrangement joins TRBV2 to TRBJ2-7, with 7 positions matching TRBD1. Germline lookup yields CDR1 SNHLY and CDR2 FYNNEI. With 10 bases clipped from V and 3 bases from J, the junction kept 6 bases outside the gene matches. The CDR3 sequence is 12 residues long. This chain's CDR3 is CATRGQLYEQYF. CDR3 sequence (DNA): TGTGCCACTAGGGGACAGCTCTACGAGCAGTACTTC.